One and the same sample provided the 26 T cell receptor beta chains below, sequenced in a study of OX40 agonist ivuxolimab in advanced cancers. Measured with immunoSEQ multiplex PCR; TCRdb has only the in-frame clones, and not every one. The sample lists some 70,000 clones; around 86% were seen once. The specimen was CD4+ or CD8+ T cells sorted from blood, collected in a trial of the OX40 agonist ivuxolimab. The receptors shown here come from an adult with an advanced solid tumor such as melanoma, head and neck, liver or kidney cancer.

The CDR3 DNA follows: TGTGCCAGTGCTACAGGGGGCGAGAAAAAAGAGACCCAGTACTTC. It specifies CASATGGEKKETQYF. V usage is TRBV19 and J usage is TRBJ2-5, with 9 bases fitting TRBD1. Germline CDR1 is LNHDA and CDR2 is SQIVND (reference sequence). CDR3 length: 15 amino acids. Losses at the gene ends were 8 bases for V and 3 bases for J; bases not matched to a gene: 10.

V gene TRBV5-4 combines with J gene TRBJ2-2; D is undetermined. The V gene's germline CDR1 is SGHNT and CDR2 YYREEE (reference sequence). Trimming removed 4 bases from V and 6 bases from J, with 19 bases in between. The CDR3 has 16 residues. The CDR3 loop reads CASSPTLYKAAGELFF. The CDR3 bases are TGTGCCAGCAGCCCGACCCTCTACAAGGCCGCCGGGGAGCTGTTTTTT.

This clone has just one count. The CDR3 sequence is CASSERSSGTDEQFF. The CDR3 bases are TGTGCCAGCAGTGAAAGGTCTAGCGGGACCGATGAGCAGTTCTTC. V and J are TRBV6-4 and TRBJ2-1; 9 bases agree with TRBD2. The CDR3 runs 15 residues. CDR1 is MRHNA and CDR2 is SNTAGT in the germline V gene. The V segment lost 3 bases and the J segment 8 bases; nucleotides outside the gene matches: 8.

This chain links TRBV7-3 with TRBJ2-1, with no clear D. V lost 3 bases and J lost 6, with 9 bases in between. The CDR3 is 13 residues long. Per the germline V gene, CDR1 is SGHTA and CDR2 is FQGTGA. CDR3 region: CASSFPSLNEQFF. The CDR3 DNA sequence: TGTGCCAGCAGCTTTCCCTCCCTCAATGAGCAGTTCTTC.

The chain links TRBV28 to TRBJ2-7; TRBD1 is a possible D gene (5 bases). The V gene lost 9 bases and the J gene lost 9 bases, with 36 bases spanning the gap. CDR3 size: 18 residues. The germline V gene has CDR1 MDHEN and CDR2 SYDVKM. The CDR3 bases are TGTGCCAGAGAAAGACAGTTATCACAAAACTCGGTGGTCTGGAGGCAGTACTTC. Encoded protein: CARERQLSQNSVVWRQYF.

The table lists this clone with a count of one. This chain joins TRBV15 and TRBJ2-7, with 8 bases that match TRBD2. The germline V gene has CDR1 LNHNV and CDR2 YYDKDF (reference sequence). CDR3 length: 15 amino acids. V gave up 1 base and J gave up 1 base; unmatched junction bases: 3. CDR3 DNA sequence: TGTGCCACCAGCAGAGTCCCGGGGGGGTCCTACGAGCAGTACTTC. Translated: CATSRVPGGSYEQYF.

The chain couples TRBV9 to TRBJ2-7; D possibly corresponds to TRBD2 (6 bases). This CDR3 has 15 residues. The V gene's germline CDR1 is SGDLS and CDR2 YYNGEE. V was pared by 1 base and J by 2 bases, with 13 bases between. The CDR3 DNA follows: TGTGCCAGCAGCGTATCCGTAGCGGAGGCCTACGAGCAGTACTTC. Translation: CASSVSVAEAYEQYF.

The V and J genes are TRBV19 and TRBJ2-7, with 9 bases that match TRBD1. The CDR3 has 14 amino acids. Germline lookup yields CDR1 LNHDA and CDR2 SQIVND (reference sequence). J gave up 0 bases and V 10 bases, and 7 bases lay outside the gene matches. Written as DNA, the CDR3 is TGTGCCACCAGGGGACAGGGAATCTCCTACGAGCAGTACTTC. This sequence encodes CATRGQGISYEQYF.

The chain couples TRBV6-5 to TRBJ2-7, with D possibly being TRBD1 (5 bases). CDR3 length: 13 amino acids. V gave up 4 bases and J gave up 5 bases, with 12 bases separating them. Germline V lookup: CDR1 MNHEY, CDR2 SVGAGI. The CDR3 DNA reads TGTGCCAGCAGTTTGGTGGGGCTGGACGAGCAGTACTTC. Its protein is CASSLVGLDEQYF.

The chain carries TRBV5-6 and TRBJ1-2; no definite D call. From germline, CDR1 is SGHDT and CDR2 YYEEEE. This CDR3 is 14 amino acids long. V lost 2 bases, J lost 1 base, and 9 bases lay in between. CDR3 loop: CASSLLLGNYGYTF. CDR3 nucleotides: TGTGCCAGCAGCTTACTTCTCGGTAACTATGGCTACACCTTC.

There are many counts of this clone. The chain employs TRBV7-9 and TRBJ1-5; perhaps TRBD1 as D (5 bases). Trimming removed 3 bases from V and 11 bases from J, with 11 bases in between. The CDR3 is made up of 12 amino acids. Looked up from germline, CDR1 is SEHNR and CDR2 is FQNEAQ (reference sequence). The CDR3 spells CASSLAGGAQHF. The CDR3 DNA is TGTGCCAGCAGCTTGGCCGGGGGAGCCCAGCATTTT.

The sample holds a few counts of this clone. The chain couples TRBV2 to TRBJ1-5, with a weak D call TRBD1 (6 bases). The ends were cut back, 6 bases at V and 6 bases at J, with 15 bases in the middle. CDR3 length equals 14 residues. The germline gives CDR1 SNHLY, CDR2 FYNNEI. The CDR3 protein is CASRYQGRGQPQHF. The DNA of the CDR3 is TGTGCCAGCAGGTACCAGGGGCGCGGTCAGCCCCAGCATTTT.

Written as DNA, the CDR3 is TGTGCCAGCAGGGGGATGACTAGCGCCCGGTACAATGAGCAGTTCTTC. Translation: CASRGMTSARYNEQFF. This chain connects TRBV28 to TRBJ2-1; the match to TRBD2 covers 8 bases. The CDR3 runs to 16 residues. Trimming cost V 6 bases and J 4 bases; bases outside gene matches: 11. Looked up from germline, CDR1 is MDHEN and CDR2 is SYDVKM.

V gene TRBV15 combines with J gene TRBJ2-3, with D possibly being TRBD2 (6 bases). Germline CDR1 LNHNV, CDR2 YYDKDF (reference sequence). The CDR3 runs 17 residues. Deletions cut 1 base from V and 2 bases from J, with 16 bases between. The CDR3 DNA follows: TGTGCCACCAGCAGAGGGAGGGTGGCAGGCTCCACAGATACGCAGTATTTT. This encodes CATSRGRVAGSTDTQYF.

The chain links TRBV6-1 to TRBJ2-7; the match to TRBD2 covers 8 bases. Trimming at V came to 6 bases and at J to 4 bases, leaving 11 bases not matched to a gene. CDR3 length equals 15 residues. Germline V gene data show CDR1 as MNHNS and CDR2 as SASEGT. Here the CDR3 reads CASRPTSGGRYEQYF. The CDR3 DNA reads TGTGCCAGCAGGCCAACTAGCGGAGGACGGTACGAGCAGTACTTC.

The rearrangement joins TRBV4-2 to TRBJ2-5, with 11 bases fitting TRBD2. V gave up 5 bases and J gave up 0 bases; unmatched junction bases: 5. Germline lookup yields CDR1 LGHNA and CDR2 YNFKEQ. The CDR3 sequence is 16 residues long. The CDR3 loop is CASSLEGLADQETQYF. CDR3 DNA sequence: TGTGCCAGCAGCTTGGAGGGACTAGCGGACCAAGAGACCCAGTACTTC.

This chain joins TRBV7-3 and TRBJ2-2; 13 nucleotides agree with TRBD2. This CDR3 contains 18 residues. V gave up 4 bases and J gave up 7 bases; unmatched junction bases: 12. The germline CDR1 and CDR2 sequences are SGHTA and FQGTGA. CDR3 nucleotides: TGTGCCAGCAGCTCAGAGCGACTAGCGGGAGGTTTCGGCGGGGAGCTGTTTTTT. Translating it yields CASSSERLAGGFGGELFF.

For this clone: The germline gene is not matched at one end of the junction; a read error may be the cause. This rearrangement joins TRBV6-4 to TRBJ1-2, with unresolved D. CDR3 size: 14 residues. The germline V gene encodes CDR1 MRHNA and CDR2 SNTAGT. The CDR3 coding sequence is TGTGCCAGCAGCGACTACCCTCGGAACTATGGCTACACCTTC. Translated: CASSDYPRNYGYTF.

This clone appeared once. CDR3 bases: TGTGCCTGGAGGAACTCTGGGGCCAACGTCCTGACTTTC. Translated, it gives CAWRNSGANVLTF. The chain links TRBV30 to TRBJ2-6; D is ambiguous. CDR3 size: 13 residues. With 3 bases removed from V and 0 bases from J, the gap between germline ends came to 3 bases. The germline V gene encodes CDR1 GTSNPN and CDR2 SVGIG (reference sequence).

The chain has TRBV10-3 and TRBJ2-5; 8 nucleotides line up with TRBD1. The CDR3 loop spans 14 amino acids. The V gene's germline CDR1 is ENHRY and CDR2 SYGVKD. Trimming took 7 bases from V and 2 from J; bases not matched to a gene: 6. Here the CDR3 DNA reads TGTGCCATCAACCAGGGGGCGGGTCAAGAGACCCAGTACTTC. It codes for CAINQGAGQETQYF.

The V call is TRBV18, the J call TRBJ2-5; 7 bases are a match to TRBD2. The CDR3 sequence is 15 residues long. V trimming: 3 bases; J trimming: 1 base; junction bases outside the gene matches: 5. CDR1 and CDR2 (germline): KGHSH, LQKENI. CDR3 in DNA: TGTGCCAGCTCACCGGGGGGGAACCTCCAAGAGACCCAGTACTTC. Translation gives CASSPGGNLQETQYF.

The chain is built from TRBV6-5 and TRBJ2-6; no definite D call. Germline loops: CDR1 MNHEY, CDR2 SVGAGI. The CDR3 contains 13 residues. The ends were cut back, 5 bases at V and 0 bases at J, with 2 bases in the middle. CDR3 DNA sequence: TGTGCCAGCAGTCGCTCTGGGGCCAACGTCCTGACTTTC. Its translation: CASSRSGANVLTF.

This clone was detected a few times. The chain couples TRBV11-3 to TRBJ1-4; a possible D gene is TRBD1 (6 bases). Germline CDR1 reads SGHNT; CDR2 reads YENEEA. The ends were cut back, 0 bases at V and 0 bases at J, with 14 bases in the middle. The CDR3 spans 18 residues. CDR3 sequence reads: CASSLEGQNFATNEKLFF. CDR3 bases: TGTGCCAGCAGCTTAGAAGGACAGAACTTTGCAACTAATGAAAAACTGTTTTTT. Based on the CDR3 plus reference TRBV11-3 and TRBJ1-4, the full variable domain is EAGVVQSPRYKIIEKKQPVAFWCNPISGHNTLYWYLQNLGQGPELLIRYENEEAVDDSQLPKDRFSAERLKGVDSTLKIQPAELGDSAVYLCASSLEGQNFATNEKLFFGSGTQLSVL.

The chain combines TRBV12-2 with TRBJ2-1; the DNA was not compared with TRBD2, the D call given in the table. TRBV12-2 is classified as a pseudogene. The CDR3 sequence is 16 residues long. The CDR3 region is CASRLREREGPCEQFF. The CDR3 nucleotides read TGTGCAAGTCGCTTGCGGGAGCGGGAGGGCCCTTGTGAGCAGTTCTTC.

The rearrangement links TRBV7-2 to TRBJ2-1; the D is unclear. The CDR3 has 17 residues. V was trimmed by 1 base and J by 0 bases, leaving 13 bases between them. Germline CDR1 is SGHTA and CDR2 is FQGNSA. CDR3 DNA: TGTGCCAGCAGCTTAGGGGTCACGAGAAGCTCCTACAATGAGCAGTTCTTC. It is translated as CASSLGVTRSSYNEQFF.

About this clone itself: Other DNA sequences in this sample translate to the same CDR3. V and J are TRBV5-1 and TRBJ2-7, with 8 bases aligning to TRBD1. Germline values: CDR1 SGHRS, CDR2 YFSETQ. The CDR3 extends over 14 amino acids. V shed 0 bases and J 1 base; nucleotides not matched to a gene: 0. CDR3 DNA sequence: TGCGCCAGCAGCTTGGGACAGGGGTCCTACGAGCAGTACTTC. It codes for CASSLGQGSYEQYF. The whole variable domain, filled in from reference TRBV5-1 and TRBJ2-7, reads KAGVTQTPRYLIKTRGQQVTLSCSPISGHRSVSWYQQTPGQGLQFLFEYFSETQRNKGNFPGRFSGRQFSNSRSEMNVSTLELGDSALYLCASSLGQGSYEQYFGPGTRLTVT.